This T cell receptor (beta chain) was sequenced in a study of cytomegalovirus exposure and HLA in healthy donors. General observations from the study: An analysis done earlier found most TCR beta V segments productive about 87% or about 30% of the time. TCR beta chains associated with HLA were, in a later analysis, more clonally expanded than equally common others.

Primers included in the PCR were 60 Vbeta and 13 Jbeta primers. Sequencing used immunoSEQ multiplex PCR; TCRdb keeps in-frame clones, though not all of them. Here the sample spans 100,000 to 150,000 clones, around 80% being singletons. The CDR3 loop spans 13 amino acids. V was clipped by 6 bases and J by 8 bases, with 13 bases between them. The germline CDR1 and CDR2 sequences are SGHTA and FQGTGA. Worth noting for this clone: No antigen is known for it.

V gene TRBV7-3 combines with J gene TRBJ2-2; tentatively, D is TRBD2 (6 bases). The TCR originated in a middle-aged woman in good health and CMV-seronegative. Sample: PBMCs. For the CDR3, the DNA is TGTGCCAGCAGTCCTGCGGGGCCGGGGGAGCTGTTTTTT. It is translated as CASSPAGPGELFF.